This T cell receptor beta chain is drawn from a study of T and B cells in COVID-19 patients. Overall study context: Blood was sampled from COVID-19 patients who were either actively infected or recovered. Overall study findings and caveats: Of under 2,500 TCR clusters found only in the recovered cohort, 25 to 35 had low generation probability.

BIOMED2 TRB-A/B primer pools were used in multiplex TRB PCR. Via MiXCR, TCRdb re-called the multiplex PCR reads, giving one row per CDR3 protein. The table shows roughly 8,000 distinct CDR3 sequences, with over 25% occurring only once. TRB was amplified from around 250-500 ng of blood genomic DNA. Looked up from germline, CDR1 is LNHDA and CDR2 is SQIVND (reference sequence). With V trimmed by 3 bases and J by 1 base, 1 base remained unmatched. The CDR3 is made up of 14 amino acids. By its share, this clonotype is medium-sized. Its antigen is still unknown. This rearrangement joins TRBV19 to TRBJ2-5; TRBD1 agrees at 8 bases. The sample was blood. The sequence came from a human donor who had recovered from COVID-19. In DNA form, the CDR3 reads TGTGCCAGTAGTATTACAGGGGGCCAAGAGACCCAGTACTTC. It specifies CASSITGGQETQYF.